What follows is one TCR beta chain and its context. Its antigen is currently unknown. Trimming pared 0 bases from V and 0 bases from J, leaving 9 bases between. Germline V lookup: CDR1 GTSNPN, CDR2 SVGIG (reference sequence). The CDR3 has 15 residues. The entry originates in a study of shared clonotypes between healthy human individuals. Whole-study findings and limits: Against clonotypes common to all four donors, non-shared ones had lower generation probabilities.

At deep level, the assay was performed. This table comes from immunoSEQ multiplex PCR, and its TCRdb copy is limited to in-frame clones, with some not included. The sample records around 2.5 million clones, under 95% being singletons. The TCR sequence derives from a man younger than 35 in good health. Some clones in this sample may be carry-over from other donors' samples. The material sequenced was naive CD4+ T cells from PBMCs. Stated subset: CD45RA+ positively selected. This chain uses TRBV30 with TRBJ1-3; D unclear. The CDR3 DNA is TGTGCCTGGAGTGTACTCTCCGGCTCTGGAAACACCATATATTTT. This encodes CAWSVLSGSGNTIYF.